This record covers a single T cell receptor beta chain. Its antigen is still unknown. Per-base quality was not reported, and no clone a single base away is much larger than it. Library preparation used the immunoSEQ multiplex PCR assay. TCRdb retrieved this table from immuneACCESS and kept in-frame rearrangements only. Not all clones are present; in checked studies, unresolved V genes account for under half, and no reason is known for the remainder. This sample comprises 200,000 or so clones, about 93% of them detected only once. About 1.6% of the sample is in the top ten clones. CDR1 and CDR2 were assigned from the germline V gene as MDHEN and SYDVKM. The CDR3 has 16 amino acids, counting the end cysteine and phenylalanine. The kept DNA is CDR3 alone, 48 bases in frame from the first base. The germline V and J ends show losses of 6 bases and 1 base respectively, and no gene match explains 8 bases of the junction.

This specimen belongs to a study of control samples from healthy donors and cancer patients (dated by TCRdb to about 2020). In this chain, TRBV28 is recombined with TRBJ1-4, and 7 junction bases match TRBD1. This TCR was sampled from a man aged 50-60 years in good health. Material: blood. Read as DNA, the sequence is TGTGCCAGCAGGATCCGGGACAGAAGAACTAATGAAAAACTGTTTTTT. It encodes CASRIRDRRTNEKLFF.